The 10 T cell receptor beta chains given below trace back to one sample, sequenced in a study of Ad26.COV2.S vaccination and SARS-CoV-2 variants. Produced via immunoSEQ multiplex PCR; TCRdb's table is partial and in-frame only. Among roughly 380,000 clones listed, about 90% were seen once. The source material was peripheral blood, sampled after recovery from COVID-19. Receptor source: a human donor who had recovered from COVID-19.

The chain recombines TRBV5-1 with TRBJ2-5; D is unresolved. V was clipped by 3 bases and J by 5 bases, with 17 bases between them. This CDR3 contains 15 residues. Looked up from germline, CDR1 is SGHRS and CDR2 is YFSETQ. The CDR3 loop reads CASSWADSPQETQYF. The CDR3 DNA is TGCGCCAGCAGCTGGGCAGACTCGCCCCAGGAGACCCAGTACTTC.

V and J are TRBV2 and TRBJ2-1; no definite D call. V dropped 6 bases and J dropped 9 bases, with 12 bases sitting between them. CDR1 and CDR2 from the germline V gene are SNHLY and FYNNEI. This CDR3 comprises 12 residues. The CDR3: CASSQVTGEQFF. In nucleotides, the CDR3 is TGTGCCAGCAGCCAAGTGACGGGTGAGCAGTTCTTC.

This clone was recorded only once. The V and J genes are TRBV6-5 and TRBJ2-7, with D tentatively TRBD1 (7 bases). V was shortened by 8 bases and J by 1 base, with 18 bases between the two germline ends. The CDR3 has 15 amino acids. Germline values: CDR1 MNHEY, CDR2 SVGAGI. CDR3 protein: CASAEGAGGSYEQYF. CDR3 in DNA: TGTGCCAGCGCGGAGGGGGCAGGGGGGTCCTACGAGCAGTACTTC.

The CDR3, as DNA: TGTGCCAGCAGTTACTCGGTAGGGGGTCAAGAGACCCAGTACTTC. Protein product: CASSYSVGGQETQYF. The J gene is TRBJ2-5, the V gene TRBV6-5, with D perhaps TRBD1 (6 bases). CDR3 size: 15 residues. Per germline, CDR1 MNHEY and CDR2 SVGAGI. Deletions cut 0 bases from V and 2 bases from J, with 10 bases between.

This chain uses TRBV6-2 or TRBV6-3 with TRBJ2-3, with D hard to call. Trimming pared 6 bases from V and 9 bases from J, leaving 10 bases between. Germline CDR1 reads MNHEY; CDR2 reads SVGEGT. This CDR3 spans 11 amino acids. CDR3 nucleotides: TGTGCCAGCAGCCAAGTAGTAACGCAGTATTTT. Translating gives CASSQVVTQYF.

The rearrangement uses TRBV23-1 and TRBJ2-5; the D gene is possibly TRBD1 (5 bases). TRBV23-1 is designated an ORF whose function remains uncertain. The CDR3 runs to 14 residues. The V gene lost 3 bases and the J gene lost 4 bases, with 12 bases spanning the gap. This CDR3 reads CASSHQGFPETQYF. CDR3 sequence (DNA): TGCGCCAGCAGTCATCAGGGTTTTCCAGAGACCCAGTACTTC.

The rearrangement joins TRBV2 to TRBJ1-1; 9 bases fit TRBD1. The junction had 9 bases not matched to a gene; V was cut back by 4 bases and J by 6 bases. Germline values: CDR1 SNHLY, CDR2 FYNNEI. The CDR3 sequence is 15 residues long. CDR3 nucleotide sequence: TGTGCCAGCAGTGCTACAGGGGGCCTGAGCGCTGAAGCTTTCTTT. Protein sequence: CASSATGGLSAEAFF.

The rearrangement joins TRBV13 to TRBJ1-6; 8 bases line up with TRBD1. The germline V gene encodes CDR1 PRHDT and CDR2 FYEKMQ (reference sequence). The CDR3 covers 15 residues. The ends lost 0 bases at V and 9 bases at J; junction bases unmatched: 4. As DNA, the CDR3 is TGTGCCAGCAGCTTAGGTGTGACAGGGGTTTCACCCCTCCACTTT. Translation: CASSLGVTGVSPLHF.

The chain recombines TRBV4-1 with TRBJ2-3; D gene unclear. CDR3 size: 15 residues. The V and J ends lost 4 bases and 2 bases respectively, with 13 bases between them. Germline V gene data show CDR1 as MGHRA and CDR2 as YSYEKL. The CDR3 region has the DNA TGCGCCAGCAGCCCCCGGACGAAGTCCACAGATACGCAGTATTTT. This encodes CASSPRTKSTDTQYF.

The chain couples TRBV6-5 to TRBJ2-7, with 13 bases lining up with TRBD2. Unmatched junction bases numbered 5, after V lost 7 bases and J lost 2 bases. This CDR3 is built from 15 residues. CDR1 is MNHEY, CDR2 SVGAGI, per germline. CDR3 coding DNA: TGTGCCAGCACCCCGACTAGCGGGGGGCCCTACGAGCAGTACTTC. It codes for CASTPTSGGPYEQYF.